One and the same sample provided the 32 T cell receptor beta chains below, sequenced in a study of blood T cell repertoires in COVID-19. The protocol was immunoSEQ multiplex PCR, while the TCRdb copy is restricted to in-frame clones and leaves out a portion. The sample lists around 58,000 clones, 80% to 95% occurring once. Sequencing was done on a sample of peripheral blood. These receptors all come from a human donor with active COVID-19. The donor label of this sample is uncertain.

This chain uses TRBV19 with TRBJ2-7; 7 positions agree with TRBD1. Germline CDR1 and CDR2: LNHDA and SQIVND (reference sequence). The CDR3 is 14 residues long. Trimming removed 7 bases from V and 5 bases from J; junction bases left unmatched: 11. CDR3 in DNA: TGTGCCAGTAACCCGGACAGGTTAGAAAACGAGCAGTACTTC. Translated, it gives CASNPDRLENEQYF.

J is TRBJ1-2 and V is TRBV19, with a possible D match to TRBD1 (6 bases). The V end lost 5 bases, the J end lost 3 bases, and 10 bases lay between the germline ends. This CDR3 comprises 13 residues. The germline V gene has CDR1 LNHDA and CDR2 SQIVND (reference sequence). The CDR3 is CASSDSGDYGYTF. The CDR3 bases are TGTGCCAGTAGTGACTCAGGGGACTATGGCTACACCTTC.

The V and J genes are TRBV4-3 and TRBJ1-1; D remains unclear. Trimming pared 0 bases from V and 11 bases from J, leaving 16 bases between. The CDR3 has 14 amino acids. CDR1 and CDR2 (germline): LGHNA, YSLEER. The CDR3 nucleotides are TGCGCCAGCAGCCAAGATCGAACTATTCTTGACGCTTTCTTT. It encodes CASSQDRTILDAFF.

This rearrangement joins TRBV10-3 to TRBJ1-5; D gene unclear. Germline values: CDR1 ENHRY, CDR2 SYGVKD. Trimming shortened V by 5 bases and J by 4 bases, and 6 bases separated the two germline ends. The CDR3 contains 12 residues. The CDR3 DNA is TGTGCCATCAGTTCCCCTAATCAGCCCCAGCATTTT. It specifies CAISSPNQPQHF.

V usage is TRBV29-1 and J usage is TRBJ1-2, with D possibly matching TRBD1 (6 bases). V was trimmed by 0 bases and J by 8 bases, leaving 19 bases between them. CDR1 is SQVTM and CDR2 is ANQGSEA in the germline V gene. The CDR3 sequence is 15 residues long. The CDR3 DNA reads as TGCAGCGTTGAAGATAGGGGGGGGCCCCCGGTAGGCTACACCTTC. Protein: CSVEDRGGPPVGYTF.

This clone has only a few counts. This chain joins TRBV10-3 and TRBJ2-7; 7 nucleotides agree with TRBD1. The CDR3 consists of 14 residues. V trimming: 1 base; J trimming: 4 bases; junction bases outside the gene matches: 4. The germline V gene has CDR1 ENHRY and CDR2 SYGVKD. Here the CDR3 DNA reads TGTGCCATCAGTGAGTGGGGACAGACTTACGAGCAGTACGTC. This codes for CAISEWGQTYEQYV.

This chain connects TRBV9 to TRBJ2-1; 12 nucleotides match TRBD2. CDR3 size: 14 residues. Germline values: CDR1 SGDLS, CDR2 YYNGEE. After removal of 1 base from V and 8 bases from J, the junction contained 1 base not matched to a gene. The CDR3 spells CASSVSSGGDEQFF. The DNA for the CDR3 is TGTGCCAGCAGCGTATCTAGCGGGGGGGATGAGCAGTTCTTC.

In DNA form, the CDR3 reads TGTGCCAGTAGTATTCAGGGATTCGCTGGGGCCTACAATGAGCAGTTCTTC. Translating it yields CASSIQGFAGAYNEQFF. V gene TRBV19 combines with J gene TRBJ2-1; D perhaps matches TRBD1 (5 bases). The CDR3 has 17 amino acids. V lost 3 bases and J 2 bases, leaving 17 bases between the germline ends. Germline CDR1 LNHDA, CDR2 SQIVND (reference sequence). The variable domain in full, completed from reference TRBV19 and TRBJ2-1, reads DGGITQSPKYLFRKEGQNVTLSCEQNLNHDAMYWYRQDPGQGLRLIYYSQIVNDFQKGDIAEGYSVSREKKESFPLTVTSAQKNPTAFYLCASSIQGFAGAYNEQFFGPGTRLTVL.

The gene calls are TRBV11-2 and TRBJ2-7, with a tentative D call TRBD1 (5 bases). The V gene's germline CDR1 is SGHAT and CDR2 FQNNGV. V was cut by 0 bases and J by 3 bases, with 15 bases left in between. The length of the CDR3 is 16 residues. The CDR3 here is CASSLEPGPHLYEQYV. CDR3 nucleotide sequence: TGTGCCAGCAGCTTAGAGCCAGGGCCTCACCTCTACGAGCAGTACGTC.

The chain links TRBV18 to TRBJ1-2; weak D call: TRBD1 (5 bases). V dropped 3 bases and J dropped 2 bases, with 13 bases sitting between them. CDR1 and CDR2 (germline): KGHSH, LQKENI. This CDR3 is built from 15 residues. The CDR3 protein is CASSPGRGDNYGYTF. DNA of the CDR3: TGTGCCAGCTCACCCGGGAGGGGCGACAACTATGGCTACACCTTC.

CDR3 in DNA: TGCGCCAGCTCTCGTGGTAGCGGGAGGTTCGAGACCCAGTACTTC. It yields the protein CASSRGSGRFETQYF. The V call is TRBV10-2, the J call TRBJ2-5; TRBD2 agrees at 10 bases. The length of the CDR3 is 15 residues. J was trimmed by 5 bases and V by 8 bases; bases with no gene match: 11. Germline V gene data show CDR1 as WSHSY and CDR2 as SAAADI.

V usage is TRBV7-6 and J usage is TRBJ2-5; D may be TRBD1 (5 bases). V was cut by 4 bases and J by 4 bases, with 19 bases left in between. This CDR3 has 16 residues. Germline assignment: CDR1 SGHVS and CDR2 FNYEAQ. CDR3 coding DNA: TGTGCCAGCAGCTCCGGCCGGACAATTTTGCCAGAGACCCAGTACTTC. Its protein product is CASSSGRTILPETQYF.

The J gene is TRBJ2-5, the V gene TRBV10-3; possible D gene TRBD2, 6 bases. The V gene's germline CDR1 is ENHRY and CDR2 SYGVKD. CDR3 length: 16 amino acids. Trimming cost V 2 bases and J 4 bases, with 17 bases left between them. CDR3 nucleotides: TGTGCCATCAGTGAGGCCGCTAGCGCGGTAGGAGAGACCCAGTACTTC. Its translation is CAISEAASAVGETQYF.

This chain joins TRBV2 and TRBJ2-7; D perhaps matches TRBD2 (6 bases). The CDR3 is 14 residues long. V was trimmed by 6 bases and J by 4 bases, leaving 16 bases between them. Germline V gene lookup returns CDR1 SNHLY and CDR2 FYNNEI. The CDR3 is CASRGRTDIYEQYF. The CDR3 coding sequence is TGTGCCAGCAGGGGGAGGACGGATATATACGAGCAGTACTTC.

The chain links TRBV5-1 to TRBJ2-2; D gene unclear. This CDR3 region has 15 residues. From germline, CDR1 is SGHRS and CDR2 YFSETQ. Trimming removed 0 bases at V and 0 bases at J, with 6 bases between. The CDR3 sequence is CASSLALSNTGELFF. CDR3 DNA: TGCGCCAGCAGCTTGGCCTTATCGAACACCGGGGAGCTGTTTTTT.

V and J are TRBV28 and TRBJ2-1, with unresolved D. Trimming took off 2 bases at V and 0 bases at J, with 8 bases between the two ends. Germline V CDR1 and CDR2: MDHEN, SYDVKM. The CDR3 contains 15 residues. CDR3 nucleotides: TGTGCCAGCAGTTTACCAGCGAGCTCCTACAATGAGCAGTTCTTC. This translates into CASSLPASSYNEQFF.

The J gene is TRBJ1-2, the V gene TRBV6-5; 12 nucleotides line up with TRBD1. V shed 2 bases, J shed 8 bases, and the junction held 6 bases outside the gene matches. The CDR3 is 15 amino acids. From germline, CDR1 is MNHEY and CDR2 SVGAGI. The CDR3 spells CASSYRGQGAGGYTF. The CDR3 region has the DNA TGTGCCAGCAGTTACAGGGGACAGGGGGCGGGCGGCTACACCTTC.

The V gene is TRBV5-4, the J gene TRBJ2-5; 7 bases map to TRBD1. This CDR3 is 15 amino acids long. Trimming took 5 bases from V and 4 from J; bases not matched to a gene: 11. CDR1 is SGHNT, CDR2 YYREEE, per germline (reference sequence). The CDR3 loop reads CASSLVTGTLETQYF. The CDR3 nucleotides read TGTGCCAGCAGTCTGGTGACAGGGACCCTAGAGACCCAGTACTTC.

J is TRBJ2-7 and V is TRBV27, with D perhaps TRBD1 (6 bases). The CDR3 has 15 amino acids. V gave up 0 bases and J gave up 2 bases, with 11 bases separating them. CDR1 and CDR2 from the germline V gene are MNHEY and SMNVEV (reference sequence). This CDR3 reads CASSLSRDTAYEQYV. CDR3 nucleotides: TGTGCCAGCAGTTTATCCAGGGACACCGCCTACGAGCAGTACGTC.

The rearrangement uses TRBV4-2 and TRBJ2-2; 10 nucleotides agree with TRBD2. The junction had 24 bases not matched to a gene; V was cut back by 7 bases and J by 1 base. Germline V gives CDR1 LGHNA, CDR2 YNFKEQ. This CDR3 spans 22 amino acids. The CDR3 sequence: CASTPQGRGGLADHLNTGELFF. The CDR3 DNA is TGTGCCAGCACCCCGCAGGGGAGGGGCGGACTAGCGGATCATTTGAACACCGGGGAGCTGTTTTTT.

On this clone: One end of the junction fails to match germline, which may point to a read error. The gene calls are TRBV5-4 and TRBJ1-1; 9 nucleotides agree with TRBD1. This CDR3 region has 15 residues. The V gene's germline CDR1 is SGHNT and CDR2 YYREEE (reference sequence). CDR3 amino acids: CASSLGQGLNTEAFF. In DNA form, the CDR3 reads TGTGCCAGCAGTTTGGGACAGGGTCTGAACACTGAAGCTTTCTTT. Together with reference TRBV5-4 and TRBJ1-1, the CDR3 gives the full variable domain: ETGVTQSPTHLIKTRGQQVTLRCSSQSGHNTVSWYQQALGQGPQFIFQYYREEENGRGNFPPRFSGLQFPNYSSELNVNALELDDSALYLCASSLGQGLNTEAFFGQGTRLTVV.

V is TRBV7-8 and J is TRBJ2-3; D call uncertain. Germline V gene data show CDR1 as SGHVS and CDR2 as FQNEAQ. This CDR3 spans 13 amino acids. With 1 base removed from V and 1 base from J, the gap between germline ends came to 3 bases. Here the CDR3 reads CASSLGGTDTQYF. For the CDR3, the DNA is TGTGCCAGCAGCTTAGGCGGCACAGATACGCAGTATTTT.

The chain has TRBV24-1 and TRBJ2-7; 10 bases line up with TRBD1. With 6 bases clipped from V and 5 bases from J, the junction kept 6 bases outside the gene matches. CDR3 length: 14 residues. Germline values: CDR1 KGHDR, CDR2 SFDVKD. CDR3 residues: CATSPGQGTHEQYV. As DNA, the CDR3 is TGTGCCACCAGTCCGGGACAGGGGACCCACGAGCAGTACGTC.

As concerns this clone: Its ends do not fully match the called genes, so a read error is possible. This chain uses TRBV7-7 with TRBJ2-5; D not certain. The CDR3 has 14 residues. Germline V gene lookup returns CDR1 SSHAT and CDR2 FNYEAQ (reference sequence). Here the CDR3 reads CASSSGTALETQYF. CDR3 DNA: TGTGCTAGCAGCTCCGGCACAGCCCTCGAGACCCAGTACTTC.

V is TRBV6-2 or TRBV6-3 and J is TRBJ2-5; 8 nucleotides agree with TRBD1. The V and J ends lost 6 bases and 2 bases, in that order; junction bases with no gene match: 8. The CDR3 totals 15 residues. The germline gives CDR1 MNHEY, CDR2 SVGEGT. The CDR3: CASSQPHRGQETQYF. CDR3 sequence (DNA): TGTGCCAGCAGCCAACCCCACAGGGGGCAAGAGACCCAGTACTTC.

The chain employs TRBV7-2 and TRBJ2-1; D call uncertain. Germline CDR1 is SGHTA and CDR2 is FQGNSA. Trimming stripped 5 bases from V and 4 bases from J, with 3 bases between. The CDR3 has 11 amino acids. The CDR3 coding sequence is TGTGCCAGCAGCCCGTACAATGAGCAGTTCTTC. Translated: CASSPYNEQFF.

This chain links TRBV9 with TRBJ2-3; TRBD1 agrees at 7 bases. There are 15 residues in the CDR3. Losses at the gene ends were 0 bases for V and 3 bases for J; bases not matched to a gene: 4. The germline V gene has CDR1 SGDLS and CDR2 YYNGEE. The CDR3: CASSVEGAGTDTQYF. For the CDR3, the DNA is TGTGCCAGCAGCGTAGAGGGGGCAGGGACAGATACGCAGTATTTT.

The chain joins TRBV6-6 to TRBJ1-5, with unresolved D. The CDR3 consists of 15 residues. Trimming took 2 bases from V and 0 from J, leaving 8 bases between them. Germline V gene sequence: CDR1 MNHNY, CDR2 SVGAGI (reference sequence). The CDR3 sequence: CASSYEYYSNQPQHF. The CDR3 coding sequence is TGTGCCAGCAGTTACGAGTATTATAGCAATCAGCCCCAGCATTTT.

Only one count was recorded for this clone. CDR3 loop: CASSQDHRGLRGGYTF. The CDR3 DNA reads TGTGCCAGCAGCCAAGATCACAGGGGGCTGAGAGGCGGCTACACCTTC. The rearrangement links TRBV3-1 (or the pseudogene TRBV3-2) to TRBJ1-2, with 9 bases lining up with TRBD1. Per the germline V gene, CDR1 is LGHDT and CDR2 is YNNKEL (reference sequence). This CDR3 is 16 amino acids long. With V trimmed by 0 bases and J by 8 bases, 10 bases remained unmatched.

This clone came up once. The chain couples TRBV19 to TRBJ1-4, with D maybe TRBD1 (6 bases). The CDR3 has 14 amino acids. Looked up from germline, CDR1 is LNHDA and CDR2 is SQIVND (reference sequence). The germline V and J ends were trimmed by 6 bases and 7 bases, with 15 bases remaining between them. CDR3 bases: TGTGCCAGTAGCGCAGGGGCCGGTGGTGAAAAACTGTTTTTT. Translation gives CASSAGAGGEKLFF.

The chain couples TRBV19 to TRBJ1-6, with TRBD1 identical over 7 bases. V trimming: 6 bases; J trimming: 4 bases; junction bases outside the gene matches: 6. The CDR3 has 15 amino acids. Looked up from germline, CDR1 is LNHDA and CDR2 is SQIVND (reference sequence). The CDR3 DNA follows: TGTGCCAGTAGCGATGGGACAGATTATAATTCACCCCTCCACTTT. Protein sequence: CASSDGTDYNSPLHF.

This rearrangement joins TRBV11-3 to TRBJ2-1; D may be TRBD1 (6 bases). CDR1 and CDR2 from the germline V gene are SGHNT and YENEEA. V lost 3 bases to trimming and J lost 4 bases, with 10 bases between them. CDR3 length: 14 amino acids. CDR3 in amino acids: CASSFRGRYNEQFF. For the CDR3, the DNA is TGTGCCAGCAGCTTCAGGGGTCGGTACAATGAGCAGTTCTTC.